This passage covers 4 T cell receptor beta chains from one sample sequenced in a study of blood T cell repertoires in COVID-19. Assay used: immunoSEQ multiplex PCR; TCRdb lists only in-frame clones, some missing. Altogether about 45,000 clones are present, around 85% being singletons, with the ten largest covering around a tenth. Sequenced sample: peripheral blood. These receptors were obtained from a human donor in a cohort sampled during active COVID-19.

The genes are TRBV6-1 and TRBJ2-2; D remains unclear. CDR1 and CDR2 (germline): MNHNS, SASEGT. Trimming took off 1 base at V and 1 base at J, with 7 bases between the two ends. The length of the CDR3 is 15 residues. This CDR3 is CASSEVVRNTGELFF. For the CDR3, the DNA is TGTGCCAGCAGTGAAGTGGTTAGGAACACCGGGGAGCTGTTTTTT.

This sequence joins TRBV28 and TRBJ2-3; D is uncertain. CDR1 is MDHEN, CDR2 SYDVKM, per germline. The CDR3 consists of 14 residues. V dropped 3 bases and J dropped 1 base, with 8 bases sitting between them. The CDR3 DNA is TGTGCCAGCAGTTTTGTCGCGGGCACAGATACGCAGTATTTT. This gives the protein CASSFVAGTDTQYF.

The chain carries TRBV7-9 and TRBJ1-1; D call uncertain. The length of the CDR3 is 12 residues. Trimming removed 4 bases at V and 3 bases at J, with 6 bases between. Germline loops: CDR1 SEHNR, CDR2 FQNEAQ (reference sequence). The CDR3 loop is CASSSLDTEAFF. In DNA form, the CDR3 reads TGTGCCAGCAGCTCGCTAGACACTGAAGCTTTCTTT.

This clone was observed once. The genes are TRBV3-1 (or the pseudogene TRBV3-2) and TRBJ1-1; possible D gene TRBD1, 5 bases. V lost 1 base, J lost 1 base, and 10 bases lay in between. The CDR3 contains 15 residues. Germline values: CDR1 LGHDT, CDR2 YNNKEL (reference sequence). The CDR3 protein is CASSQASRGNTEAFF. CDR3 in DNA: TGTGCCAGCAGCCAAGCCTCAAGGGGGAACACTGAAGCTTTCTTT.